Detailed here is one TCR beta chain. This clonotype was picked up a small number of times. Its antigen is unknown. Per-base quality was not reported, and no clone a single base away is much larger than it. Per the germline V gene, SGHTA is the CDR1 and FQGNSA is the CDR2. V lost 5 bases and J lost 1 base, and the count of bases not matched to a germline gene is 8. From cysteine to phenylalanine, the CDR3 is 17 amino acids long. Only the CDR3 region is kept as DNA, spanning 51 bases read in frame from base 1. Explained via the paper, the treatment or condition label denotes: in vitro stimulation with specific CMV peptide epitopes to enrich CMV-specific T cells. The sample belongs to a study of T cell repertoires in cytomegalovirus infection (dated by TCRdb to about 2019). With regard to the full study: Peptide stimulations targeted recently identified HLA-C-restricted CMV epitopes, whose presentation resists viral immunomodulation, together with well-studied HLA-B-restricted epitopes. Because public TCR beta signatures pointed to carriage of CMV infection together with the matching HLA type, the HLA type of each donor mattered for the analysis.

Beyond this particular receptor, the publication reports: Cumulative frequency of public TCR beta family members discriminated carriers of CMV infection plus the relevant HLA type in this cohort and an independent approximately 350-donor cohort. In the ex vivo response, HLA-C-restricted CMV-specific TCR beta clonotypes were dominant, and in two of eight donors the single most frequent clonotype came from this HLA-C-restricted group.

The data were produced on an Illumina HiSeq 1500. The public reads were quality trimmed at Q25 with fastp and then assembled into clones with MiXCR by TCRdb, keeping productive beta chains. For every CDR3 protein sequence, its rows merge into one entry that carries the most common genes and DNA. The sample table lists about 58,000 distinct CDR3 sequences, around 18% of them with a count of one. Roughly 67% of the sample rests with the top ten. The sequence was obtained from a human donor in good health (CMV status not recorded). Some clones in this sample may be carry-over from other donors' samples. Recombination joined TRBV7-2 with TRBJ2-3; the central 11 bases match TRBD2. Source: CD8+ T cells from cultured PBMCs, taken from culture after CMV antigen stimulation. The bases read TGTGCCAGCAGCACTGGGACTAGCGGAAGTCGCACAGATACGCAGTATTTT. Protein translation: CASSTGTSGSRTDTQYF.